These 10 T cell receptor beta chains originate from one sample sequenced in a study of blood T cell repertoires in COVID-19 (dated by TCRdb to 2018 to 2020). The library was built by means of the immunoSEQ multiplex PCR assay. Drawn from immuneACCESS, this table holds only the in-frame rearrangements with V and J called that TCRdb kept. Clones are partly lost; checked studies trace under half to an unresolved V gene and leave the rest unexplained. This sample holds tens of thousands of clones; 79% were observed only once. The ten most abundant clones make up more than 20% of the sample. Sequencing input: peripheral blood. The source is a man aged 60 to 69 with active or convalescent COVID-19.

The DNA of the CDR3 is TGTGCCAGCAGTTTACCGGGATTTTATGAAGCTTTCTTT. Encoded protein: CASSLPGFYEAFF. The J gene is TRBJ1-1, the V gene TRBV28; D is unresolved. The CDR3 consists of 13 residues. Trimming took 2 bases from V and 7 from J, leaving 11 bases between them. Germline V gene sequence: CDR1 MDHEN, CDR2 SYDVKM. Full variable domain (remainder filled in from reference TRBV28 and TRBJ1-1): DVKVTQSSRYLVKRTGEKVFLECVQDMDHENMFWYRQDPGLGLRLIYFSYDVKMKEKGDIPEGYSVSREKKERFSLILESASTNQTSMYLCASSLPGFYEAFFGQGTRLTVV.

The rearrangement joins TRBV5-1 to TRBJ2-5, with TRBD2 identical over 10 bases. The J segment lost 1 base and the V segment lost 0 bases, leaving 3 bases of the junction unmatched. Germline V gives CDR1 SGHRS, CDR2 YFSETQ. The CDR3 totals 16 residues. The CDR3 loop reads CASSLEPSGGQETQYF. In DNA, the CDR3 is TGCGCCAGCAGCTTGGAGCCTAGCGGGGGCCAAGAGACCCAGTACTTC. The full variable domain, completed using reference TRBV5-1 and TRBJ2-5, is KAGVTQTPRYLIKTRGQQVTLSCSPISGHRSVSWYQQTPGQGLQFLFEYFSETQRNKGNFPGRFSGRQFSNSRSEMNVSTLELGDSALYLCASSLEPSGGQETQYFGPGTRLLVL.

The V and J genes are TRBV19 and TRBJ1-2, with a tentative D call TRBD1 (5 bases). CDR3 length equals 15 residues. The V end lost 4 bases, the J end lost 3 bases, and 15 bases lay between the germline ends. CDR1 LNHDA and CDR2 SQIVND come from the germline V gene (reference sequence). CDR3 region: CASSTRRAGDYGYTF. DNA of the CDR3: TGTGCCAGTAGTACCAGACGGGCGGGGGACTATGGCTACACCTTC.

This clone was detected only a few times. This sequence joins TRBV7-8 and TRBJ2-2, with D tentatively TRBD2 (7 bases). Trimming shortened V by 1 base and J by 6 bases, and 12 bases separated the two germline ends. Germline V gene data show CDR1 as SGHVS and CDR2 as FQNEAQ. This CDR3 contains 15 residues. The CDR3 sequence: CASSLVGGPPGELFF. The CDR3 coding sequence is TGTGCCAGCAGCTTAGTGGGGGGGCCCCCCGGGGAGCTGTTTTTT. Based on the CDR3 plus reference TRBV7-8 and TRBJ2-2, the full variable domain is GAGVSQSPRYKVAKRGQDVALRCDPISGHVSLFWYQQALGQGPEFLTYFQNEAQLDKSGLPSDRFFAERPEGSVSTLKIQRTQQEDSAVYLCASSLVGGPPGELFFGEGSRLTVL.

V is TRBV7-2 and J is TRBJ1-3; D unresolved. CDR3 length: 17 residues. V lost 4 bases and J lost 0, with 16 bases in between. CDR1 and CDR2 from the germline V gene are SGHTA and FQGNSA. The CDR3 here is CASSSVARRDSGNTIYF. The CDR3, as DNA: TGTGCCAGCAGCTCAGTGGCCCGCCGGGACTCTGGAAACACCATATATTTT.

The CDR3 sequence is CASNLGWSGNEQFF. CDR3 DNA sequence: TGTGCCAGCAACCTCGGATGGAGCGGCAATGAGCAGTTCTTC. The chain combines TRBV5-6 with TRBJ2-1; TRBD2 might be the D (5 bases). V was cut by 6 bases and J by 6 bases, with 16 bases left in between. The CDR3 totals 14 residues. Germline CDR1 and CDR2: SGHDT and YYEEEE.

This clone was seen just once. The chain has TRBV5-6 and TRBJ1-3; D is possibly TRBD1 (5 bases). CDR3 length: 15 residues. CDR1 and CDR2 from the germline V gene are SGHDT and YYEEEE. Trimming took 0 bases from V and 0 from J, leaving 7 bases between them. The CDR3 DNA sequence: TGTGCCAGCAGCTTGGTGGGGCCCTCTGGAAACACCATATATTTT. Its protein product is CASSLVGPSGNTIYF.

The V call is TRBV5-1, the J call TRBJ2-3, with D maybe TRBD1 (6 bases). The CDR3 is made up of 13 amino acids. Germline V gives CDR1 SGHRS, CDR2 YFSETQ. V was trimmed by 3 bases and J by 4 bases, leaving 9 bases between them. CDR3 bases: TGCGCCAGCAGCTCACAGGGACCAGATACGCAGTATTTT. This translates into CASSSQGPDTQYF. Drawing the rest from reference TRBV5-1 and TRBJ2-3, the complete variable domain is KAGVTQTPRYLIKTRGQQVTLSCSPISGHRSVSWYQQTPGQGLQFLFEYFSETQRNKGNFPGRFSGRQFSNSRSEMNVSTLELGDSALYLCASSSQGPDTQYFGPGTRLTVL.

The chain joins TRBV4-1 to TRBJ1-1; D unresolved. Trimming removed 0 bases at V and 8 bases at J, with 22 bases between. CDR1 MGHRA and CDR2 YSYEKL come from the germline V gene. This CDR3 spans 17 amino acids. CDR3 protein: CASSQDTGMADRLEAFF. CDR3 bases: TGCGCCAGCAGCCAAGATACGGGGATGGCGGACCGTTTAGAAGCTTTCTTT.

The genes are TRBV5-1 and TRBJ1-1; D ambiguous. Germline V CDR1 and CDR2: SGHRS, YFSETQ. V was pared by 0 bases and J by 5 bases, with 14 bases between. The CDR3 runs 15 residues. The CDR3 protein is CASSLEGRTGTEAFF. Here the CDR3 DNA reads TGCGCCAGCAGCTTGGAGGGCAGGACGGGAACTGAAGCTTTCTTT.